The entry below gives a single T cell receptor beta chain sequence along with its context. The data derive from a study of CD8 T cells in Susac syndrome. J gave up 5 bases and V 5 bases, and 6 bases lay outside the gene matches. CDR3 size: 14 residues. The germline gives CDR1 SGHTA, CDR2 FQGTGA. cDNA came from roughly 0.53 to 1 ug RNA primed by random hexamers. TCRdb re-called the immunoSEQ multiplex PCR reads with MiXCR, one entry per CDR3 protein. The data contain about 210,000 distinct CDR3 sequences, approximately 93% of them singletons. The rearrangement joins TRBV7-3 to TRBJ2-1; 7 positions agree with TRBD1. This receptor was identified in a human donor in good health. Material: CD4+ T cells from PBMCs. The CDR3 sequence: CASSPQDRHNEQFF. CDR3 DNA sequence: TGTGCCAGCAGCCCGCAGGACAGGCACAATGAGCAGTTCTTC.